The 26 T cell receptor beta chains below were found in one sample sequenced in a study of T cell clonality in common variable immunodeficiency. TCRdb's copy holds only in-frame clones and misses some; the assay was immunoSEQ multiplex PCR. The repertoire has roughly 42,000 clones, none seen only once; the ten largest take approximately 2%. Sequencing was performed on peripheral blood mononuclear cells. All receptors come from a person aged 18 to 69 in good health.

This clone was picked up many times. The CDR3 is CASSPWGQSSTGELFF. The CDR3 DNA, read in part, is TGCGCCAGCAGCCCATGGGGACAGAGTTCTACCGGGGAG. The chain joins TRBV5-1 to TRBJ2-2; TRBD1 matches at 7 bases. The read finishes 3 residues shy of the CDR3 end, and the germline J gene is used to complete it. The germline V gene has CDR1 SGHRS and CDR2 YFSETQ. The CDR3 runs to 16 residues. Losses at the gene ends were 4 bases for V and 5 bases for J; bases not matched to a gene: 11.

The table lists this clone with many counts. The missing CDR3 end, 3 residues past where the read stops, is filled in from the germline J gene. The chain joins TRBV6-2 or TRBV6-3 to TRBJ1-2; no clear D gene. The V and J ends lost 0 bases and 6 bases respectively, with 5 bases between them. This CDR3 is built from 12 residues. In germline, CDR1 is MNHEY, CDR2 SVGEGT. CDR3 bases read: TGTGCCAGCAGTTACTCGAGGGATGGC. Amino acid sequence: CASSYSRDG. From start to end, the CDR3 is CASSYSRDGYTF.

This clone occurred many times. Read coverage stops 3 residues before the CDR3 terminus; the germline J gene supplies the remainder. The gene calls are TRBV5-1 and TRBJ2-6; possibly TRBD1 for D (5 bases). In germline, CDR1 is SGHRS, CDR2 YFSETQ. The CDR3 is made up of 17 amino acids. V lost 1 base and J lost 2, with 13 bases in between. CDR3 amino acids: CASSLQGPWAGANVLTF. The CDR3 bases that were read are TGCGCCAGCAGCTTGCAGGGCCCCTGGGCTGGGGCCAACGTC. Filled out from reference TRBV5-1 and TRBJ2-6, the complete variable domain reads KAGVTQTPRYLIKTRGQQVTLSCSPISGHRSVSWYQQTPGQGLQFLFEYFSETQRNKGNFPGRFSGRQFSNSRSEMNVSTLELGDSALYLCASSLQGPWAGANVLTFGAGSRLTVL.

Judged by abundance, this clone is medium-sized. The read falls 3 residues short of the CDR3 end, and the missing part is taken from the germline J gene. V is TRBV6-4 and J is TRBJ2-3; the match to TRBD2 covers 14 bases. Germline-derived CDR1 and CDR2 are MRHNA and SNTAGT. This CDR3 has 16 amino acids. Losses at the gene ends were 0 bases for V and 6 bases for J; bases not matched to a gene: 2. CDR3 protein: CASSDSTSGGADTQYF. The sequenced CDR3 bases are TGTGCCAGCAGTGACTCGACTAGCGGGGGGGCCGATACG.

This clone appeared many times. The CDR3 end falls 3 residues outside the read, so it is completed with the germline J gene. The rearrangement links TRBV12-3 or TRBV12-4 to TRBJ2-2; perhaps TRBD1 as D (6 bases). V lost 6 bases to trimming and J lost 0 bases, with 8 bases between them. The CDR3 is made up of 14 amino acids. CDR3 residues: CASSRTANTGELFF. CDR3 bases read: TGTGCCAGCAGCAGGACAGCGAACACCGGGGAG.

This clone was detected ten times or more. The read stops 3 residues short of the end of the CDR3; the missing end is completed from the germline J gene. The genes are TRBV20-1 and TRBJ1-3, with D maybe TRBD1 (6 bases). Looked up from germline, CDR1 is DFQATT and CDR2 is SNEGSKA (reference sequence). The CDR3 length is 16 residues. V was pared by 1 base and J by 4 bases, with 17 bases between. Partial CDR3 DNA: TGCAGTGCTAGAGCTAGAACCCAGGGGCTCGGAAACACC. This translates into CSARARTQGLGNT. The full CDR3 sequence reads CSARARTQGLGNTIYF.

This clone was observed many times. The read gets to within 3 residues of the CDR3 end, and the germline J gene fills in the rest. This chain uses TRBV7-9 with TRBJ2-1, with TRBD2 matching 8 bases. The CDR3 consists of 14 residues. Germline assignment: CDR1 SEHNR and CDR2 FQNEAQ (reference sequence). V trimming: 7 bases; J trimming: 4 bases; junction bases outside the gene matches: 6. The CDR3 bases that were read are TGTGCCAGCACGACTAGCGTATTATACAATGAG. It encodes CASTTSVLYNE. The whole CDR3 is CASTTSVLYNEQFF.

Ten or more counts support this clone. Read coverage stops 3 residues before the CDR3 terminus; the germline J gene supplies the remainder. The genes are TRBV14 and TRBJ2-2; the D gene is possibly TRBD2 (6 bases). This CDR3 is built from 16 residues. CDR1 SGHDN and CDR2 FVKESK come from the germline V gene. The V gene lost 4 bases and the J gene lost 2 bases, with 14 bases spanning the gap. The CDR3 reads CASSPHPGVNTGELFF. The covered CDR3 bases are TGTGCCAGCAGCCCCCACCCGGGGGTTAACACCGGGGAG.

This clone was counted ten times or more. The read is 3 residues too short to cover the CDR3 end, so that end is filled in from the germline J gene. This chain uses TRBV12-3 or TRBV12-4 with TRBJ1-4; TRBD1 is a possible D gene (5 bases). This CDR3 spans 18 amino acids. CDR3 sequence: CASSRRVWESSGANVLFF. CDR3 DNA (partial): TGTGCCAGCAGTCGAAGGGTATGGGAGAGCTCTGGGGCCAACGTA.

In this sample, this clone turned up many times. The sequence runs out 3 residues before the end of the CDR3; the remainder is reconstructed from the germline J gene. The rearrangement uses TRBV6-2 or TRBV6-3 and TRBJ2-1; possibly TRBD1 for D (5 bases). The CDR3 is made up of 13 amino acids. Per the germline V gene, CDR1 is MNHEY and CDR2 is SVGEGT. The V end lost 5 bases, the J end lost 4 bases, and 9 bases lay between the germline ends. The CDR3 loop is CASSQDKYNEQFF. The sequenced part of the CDR3 DNA is TGTGCCAGCAGTCAGGACAAATACAATGAG.

There are many counts of this clone. The CDR3 is cut off 3 residues early in the read; its end comes from the germline J gene. The chain employs TRBV20-1 and TRBJ2-7; D not resolved. Germline values: CDR1 DFQATT, CDR2 SNEGSKA (reference sequence). Trimming took 0 bases from V and 2 from J, leaving 11 bases between them. This CDR3 comprises 14 residues. CDR3 sequence reads: CSARDKRLTYEQYF. The CDR3 bases that were read are TGCAGTGCTAGAGATAAGCGCCTAACCTACGAG.

This clone occurred many times. The read finishes 3 residues shy of the CDR3 end, and the germline J gene is used to complete it. The V gene is TRBV5-4, the J gene TRBJ2-3; no definite D call. Between the trimmed V and J ends, which lost 5 bases and 4 bases, there was a span of 11 bases. The CDR3 is 13 residues long. CDR1 is SGHNT, CDR2 YYREEE, per germline (reference sequence). The DNA read from the CDR3 is TGTGCCAGCAGTGAGGTTGAGGCAGATACG. Translated, it gives CASSEVEADT. The whole CDR3 protein reads CASSEVEADTQYF.

This clone occurred many times. The CDR3 end lies 3 residues beyond the end of the read and is filled in from the germline J gene. This chain links TRBV10-3 with TRBJ1-2, with D tentatively TRBD1 (6 bases). Trimming pared 0 bases from V and 5 bases from J, leaving 13 bases between. This CDR3 region has 15 residues. Germline assignment: CDR1 ENHRY and CDR2 SYGVKD. CDR3 residues: CAISESRGSLYGYTF. Partial CDR3 DNA: TGTGCCATCAGTGAGTCAAGGGGGTCGCTATATGGC.

This clone has ten or more counts. The read falls 3 residues short of the CDR3 end, and the missing part is taken from the germline J gene. The rearrangement uses TRBV28 and TRBJ1-4; 8 nucleotides line up with TRBD1. CDR1 MDHEN and CDR2 SYDVKM come from the germline V gene. The CDR3 totals 15 residues. V lost 5 bases to trimming and J lost 3 bases; unmatched junction nucleotides: 5. The CDR3 region is CASSSTGGPNEKLFF. The DNA read from the CDR3 is TGTGCCAGCAGTAGCACAGGGGGACCTAATGAAAAA.

This clone was observed many times. Read coverage stops 3 residues before the CDR3 terminus; the germline J gene supplies the remainder. The V call is TRBV2, the J call TRBJ2-2; 7 bases map to TRBD1. V lost 7 bases to trimming and J lost 0 bases; unmatched junction nucleotides: 5. The CDR3 sequence is 15 residues long. Germline CDR1 reads SNHLY; CDR2 reads FYNNEI. CDR3 bases read: TGTGCCAGCAATTGGGACAGCGCGAACACCGGGGAG. It translates to CASNWDSANTGE. The whole CDR3 protein is CASNWDSANTGELFF.

This clone was recorded many times. The read stops 3 residues short of the end of the CDR3; the missing end is completed from the germline J gene. The rearrangement uses TRBV2 and TRBJ1-2, with D tentatively TRBD1 (6 bases). There are 14 residues in the CDR3. Germline lookup yields CDR1 SNHLY and CDR2 FYNNEI. Trimming left V 7 bases short and J 4 bases short, with 16 bases between. The covered CDR3 bases are TGTGCCAGCATAATTAGCCAGGGGCTCTATGGC. It yields the protein CASIISQGLYG. The whole CDR3 protein reads CASIISQGLYGYTF.

This clone was seen at least ten times. The read is 3 residues too short to cover the CDR3 end, so that end is filled in from the germline J gene. The chain has TRBV6-2 or TRBV6-3 and TRBJ2-2; 14 nucleotides agree with TRBD2. With V trimmed by 6 bases and J by 6 bases, 6 bases remained unmatched. From germline, CDR1 is MNHEY and CDR2 SVGEGT. The CDR3 is made up of 16 amino acids. Incomplete CDR3 DNA: TGTGCCAGCAGCTTGGGACTAGCGGGGGAGGCCGGGGAG. Translated, it gives CASSLGLAGEAGE. The full CDR3 sequence reads CASSLGLAGEAGELFF.

This clone was counted many times. The CDR3 is cut off 3 residues early in the read; its end comes from the germline J gene. This chain links TRBV4-2 with TRBJ2-1, with 8 bases that match TRBD1. The CDR3 has 15 amino acids. The V gene's germline CDR1 is LGHNA and CDR2 YNFKEQ. The junction had 7 bases not matched to a gene; V was cut back by 1 base and J by 8 bases. Incomplete CDR3 DNA: TGTGCCAGCAGCCAAGGGCGACAGGGGTCGGATGAG. It is translated as CASSQGRQGSDE. The complete CDR3 sequence is CASSQGRQGSDEQFF.

This clone was seen repeatedly, ten times or more. The missing CDR3 end, 3 residues past where the read stops, is filled in from the germline J gene. The rearrangement joins TRBV24-1 to TRBJ2-5; tentative D call: TRBD2 (5 bases). Per the germline V gene, CDR1 is KGHDR and CDR2 is SFDVKD. The V gene lost 3 bases and the J gene lost 6 bases, with 10 bases spanning the gap. This CDR3 contains 13 residues. CDR3 bases read: TGTGCCACCAGTGATGAGGGCGTACAGACC. It yields the protein CATSDEGVQT. The full CDR3 reads CATSDEGVQTQYF.

In its sample, this clone was seen many times. From the germline J gene comes the end of the CDR3, since the read stops 3 residues before it. The V and J genes are TRBV6-4 and TRBJ1-2; 7 positions match TRBD1. V lost 0 bases and J lost 6; bases outside the gene matches: 4. Germline values: CDR1 MRHNA, CDR2 SNTAGT. This CDR3 contains 14 residues. The CDR3 reads CASSDSQGRNGYTF. The sequenced CDR3 bases are TGTGCCAGCAGTGACTCACAGGGGCGGAATGGC.

This clone was seen many times. The CDR3 bases that were read are TGTGCCAGCAGGGCACAGGGGGTGAATAATCAGCCC. Its protein product is CASRAQGVNNQP. The whole CDR3 sequence is CASRAQGVNNQPQHF. This chain uses TRBV2 with TRBJ1-5, with 8 bases aligning to TRBD1. The read comes to an end 3 residues before the CDR3 does, leaving the germline J gene to fill in the end. Germline V gene data show CDR1 as SNHLY and CDR2 as FYNNEI. The CDR3 is 15 amino acids. V gave up 6 bases and J gave up 4 bases; unmatched junction bases: 8.

There are many counts of this clone. Read coverage stops 3 residues before the CDR3 terminus; the germline J gene supplies the remainder. The chain combines TRBV19 with TRBJ2-1, with a possible D match to TRBD2 (6 bases). Per the germline V gene, CDR1 is LNHDA and CDR2 is SQIVND (reference sequence). The V end was cut by 2 bases, the J end by 0 bases, with 8 bases between. This CDR3 has 15 residues. CDR3 DNA, as far as it was read: TGTGCCAGTAGTATAAACGGGGGCTCCTACAATGAG. Translation gives CASSINGGSYNE. The whole CDR3 is CASSINGGSYNEQFF.

Ten or more counts support this clone. The CDR3 is cut off 3 residues early in the read; its end comes from the germline J gene. The chain is built from TRBV20-1 and TRBJ2-1, with 13 nucleotides matching TRBD2. Germline values: CDR1 DFQATT, CDR2 SNEGSKA (reference sequence). The CDR3 totals 16 residues. The V segment lost 4 bases and the J segment 7 bases; nucleotides outside the gene matches: 10. CDR3 residues: CSAMRTSGSIANEQFF. The DNA read from the CDR3 is TGCAGTGCTATGCGGACTAGCGGGAGTATAGCTAATGAG.

As for this clone: With only one base between it and a far larger clone, this is likely a read error. The CDR3 DNA, read in part, is TGTGCCTGGAGTGTGGCGGGGGGGCGAGAGACG. It specifies CAWSVAGGRET. The CDR3, in full, reads CAWSVAGGRETQYF. The chain carries TRBV30 and TRBJ2-3; 9 bases are shared with TRBD2. The read halts 3 residues ahead of the CDR3 end, with the missing end drawn from the germline J gene. The length of the CDR3 is 14 residues. The germline V gene has CDR1 GTSNPN and CDR2 SVGIG (reference sequence).

This clone was picked up many times. With the read ending 3 residues before the CDR3 end, the germline J gene is used to fill in that end. The chain combines TRBV7-2 with TRBJ1-2; TRBD1 might be the D (5 bases). The ends were cut back, 0 bases at V and 5 bases at J, with 7 bases in the middle. Per germline, CDR1 SGHTA and CDR2 FQGNSA. The length of the CDR3 is 13 residues. CDR3 region: CASSLAGEYGYTF. CDR3 bases read: TGTGCCAGCAGCTTAGCAGGGGAGTATGGC.

This clone was recorded at least ten times. The CDR3 goes on 3 residues after the read ends, and that part is filled in from the germline J gene. The V gene is TRBV7-9, the J gene TRBJ2-4, with no clear D. The V end lost 5 bases, the J end lost 8 bases, and 19 bases lay between the germline ends. This CDR3 spans 15 amino acids. Germline V gives CDR1 SEHNR, CDR2 FQNEAQ (reference sequence). CDR3 bases read: TGTGCCAGCAGCCCTGGCTTTGGGTTACAGTACATT. It encodes CASSPGFGLQYI. The CDR3, in full, reads CASSPGFGLQYIQYF. Together with reference TRBV7-9 and TRBJ2-4, the CDR3 gives the full variable domain: DTGVSQNPRHKITKRGQNVTFRCDPISEHNRLYWYRQTLGQGPEFLTYFQNEAQLEKSRLLSDRFSAERPKGSFSTLEIQRTEQGDSAMYLCASSPGFGLQYIQYFGAGTRLSVL.